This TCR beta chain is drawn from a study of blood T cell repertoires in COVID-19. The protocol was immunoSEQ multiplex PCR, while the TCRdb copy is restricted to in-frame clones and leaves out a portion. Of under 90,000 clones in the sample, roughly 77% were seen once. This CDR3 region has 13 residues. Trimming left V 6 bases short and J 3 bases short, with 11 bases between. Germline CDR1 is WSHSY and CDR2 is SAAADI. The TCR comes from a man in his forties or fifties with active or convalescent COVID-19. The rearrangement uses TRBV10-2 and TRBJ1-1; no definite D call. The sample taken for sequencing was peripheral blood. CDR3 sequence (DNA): TGCGCCAGCAGGGGGAGAGTAGACACTGAAGCTTTCTTT. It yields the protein CASRGRVDTEAFF.